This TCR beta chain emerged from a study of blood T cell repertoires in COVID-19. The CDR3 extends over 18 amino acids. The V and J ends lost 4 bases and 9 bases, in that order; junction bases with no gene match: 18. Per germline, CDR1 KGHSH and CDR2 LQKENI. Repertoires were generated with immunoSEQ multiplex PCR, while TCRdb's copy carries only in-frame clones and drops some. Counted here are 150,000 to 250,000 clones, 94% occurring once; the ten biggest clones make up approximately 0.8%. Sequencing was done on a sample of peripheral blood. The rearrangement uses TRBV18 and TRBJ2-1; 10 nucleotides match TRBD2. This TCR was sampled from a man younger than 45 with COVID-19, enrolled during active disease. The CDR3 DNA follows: TGTGCCAGCTCACTCCCCGACTATGCCAGCGGGGGGGCTTTTGAGCAGTTCTTC. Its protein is CASSLPDYASGGAFEQFF.